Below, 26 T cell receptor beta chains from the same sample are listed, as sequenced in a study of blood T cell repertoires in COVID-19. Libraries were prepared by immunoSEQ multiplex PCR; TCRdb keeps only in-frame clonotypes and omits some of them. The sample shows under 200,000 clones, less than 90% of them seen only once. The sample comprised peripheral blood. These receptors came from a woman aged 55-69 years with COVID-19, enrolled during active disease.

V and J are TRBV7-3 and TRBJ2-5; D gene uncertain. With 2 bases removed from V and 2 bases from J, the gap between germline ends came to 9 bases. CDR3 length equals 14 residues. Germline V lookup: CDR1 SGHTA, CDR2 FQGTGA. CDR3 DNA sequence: TGTGCCAGCAGCTTATCCGGTCCTCAAGAGACCCAGTACTTC. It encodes CASSLSGPQETQYF.

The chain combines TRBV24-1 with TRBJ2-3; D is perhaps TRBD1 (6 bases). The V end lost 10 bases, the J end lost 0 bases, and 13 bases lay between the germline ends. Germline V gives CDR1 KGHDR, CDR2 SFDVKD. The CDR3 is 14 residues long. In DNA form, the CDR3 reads TGTGCCACGGGCACAGGGATTAGCACAGATACGCAGTATTTT. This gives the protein CATGTGISTDTQYF.

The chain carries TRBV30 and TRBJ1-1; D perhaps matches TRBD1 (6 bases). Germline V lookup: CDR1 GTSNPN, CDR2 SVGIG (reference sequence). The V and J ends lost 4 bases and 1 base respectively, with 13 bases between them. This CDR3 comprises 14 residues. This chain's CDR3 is CAWNREGGNTEAFF. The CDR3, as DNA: TGTGCCTGGAACCGGGAGGGGGGGAACACTGAAGCTTTCTTT.

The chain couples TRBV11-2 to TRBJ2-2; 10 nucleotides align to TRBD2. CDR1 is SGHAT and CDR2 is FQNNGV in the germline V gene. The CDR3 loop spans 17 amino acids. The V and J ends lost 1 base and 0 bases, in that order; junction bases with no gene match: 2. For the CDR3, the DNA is TGTGCCAGCAGCTTAGGGCTAGCGGGGGCGAACACCGGGGAGCTGTTTTTT. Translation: CASSLGLAGANTGELFF.

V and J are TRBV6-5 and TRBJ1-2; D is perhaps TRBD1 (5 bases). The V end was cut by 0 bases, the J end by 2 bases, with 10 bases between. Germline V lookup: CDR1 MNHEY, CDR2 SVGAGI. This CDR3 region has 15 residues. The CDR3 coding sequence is TGTGCCAGCAGTTACTCACCATGGGGCAACTATGGCTACACCTTC. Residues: CASSYSPWGNYGYTF.

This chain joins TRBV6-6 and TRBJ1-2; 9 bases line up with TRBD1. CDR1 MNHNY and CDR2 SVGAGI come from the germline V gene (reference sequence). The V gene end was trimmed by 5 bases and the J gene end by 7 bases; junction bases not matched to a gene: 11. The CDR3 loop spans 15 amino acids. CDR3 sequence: CASSQGGQGIGGYTF. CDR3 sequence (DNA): TGTGCCAGCAGTCAGGGGGGACAGGGCATAGGTGGCTACACCTTC.

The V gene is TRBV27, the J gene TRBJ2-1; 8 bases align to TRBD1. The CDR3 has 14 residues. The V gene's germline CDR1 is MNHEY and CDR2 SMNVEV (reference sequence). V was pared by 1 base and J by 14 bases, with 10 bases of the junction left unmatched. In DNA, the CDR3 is TGTGCCAGCAGTTTATTCGGGACAGGTCGGTTTGAGTTCTTC. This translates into CASSLFGTGRFEFF.

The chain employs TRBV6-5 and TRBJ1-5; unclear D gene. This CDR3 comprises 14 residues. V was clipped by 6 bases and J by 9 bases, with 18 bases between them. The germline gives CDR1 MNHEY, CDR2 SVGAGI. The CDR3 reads CASRGVSGVWPQHF. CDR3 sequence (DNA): TGTGCCAGCAGGGGAGTCTCGGGCGTATGGCCCCAGCATTTT.

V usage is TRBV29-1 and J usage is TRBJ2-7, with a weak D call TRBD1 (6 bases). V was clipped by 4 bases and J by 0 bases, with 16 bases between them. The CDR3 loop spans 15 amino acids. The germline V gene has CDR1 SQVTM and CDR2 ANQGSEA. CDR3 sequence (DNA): TGCAGCGTTGTGTGGGACAACAAAAGCTCCTACGAGCAGTACTTC. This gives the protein CSVVWDNKSSYEQYF.

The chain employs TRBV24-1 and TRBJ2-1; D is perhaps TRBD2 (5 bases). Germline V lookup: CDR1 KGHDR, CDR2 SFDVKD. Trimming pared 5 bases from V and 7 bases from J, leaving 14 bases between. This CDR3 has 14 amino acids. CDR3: CATSVTSLVNEQFF. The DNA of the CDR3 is TGTGCCACCAGTGTAACTAGTCTAGTGAATGAGCAGTTCTTC.

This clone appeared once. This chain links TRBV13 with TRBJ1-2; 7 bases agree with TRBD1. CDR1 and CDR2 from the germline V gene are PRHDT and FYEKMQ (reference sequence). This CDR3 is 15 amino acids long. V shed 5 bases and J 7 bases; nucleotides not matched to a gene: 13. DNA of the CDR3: TGTGCCAGCAGCCTTCAGGGGGGCATATTTCCTGGCTACACCTTC. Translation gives CASSLQGGIFPGYTF.

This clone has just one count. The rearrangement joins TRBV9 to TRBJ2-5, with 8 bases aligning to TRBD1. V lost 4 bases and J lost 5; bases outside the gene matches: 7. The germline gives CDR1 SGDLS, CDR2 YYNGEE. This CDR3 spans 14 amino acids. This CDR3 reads CASSRQGARETQYF. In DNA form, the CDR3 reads TGTGCCAGCAGCCGTCAGGGGGCAAGGGAGACCCAGTACTTC.

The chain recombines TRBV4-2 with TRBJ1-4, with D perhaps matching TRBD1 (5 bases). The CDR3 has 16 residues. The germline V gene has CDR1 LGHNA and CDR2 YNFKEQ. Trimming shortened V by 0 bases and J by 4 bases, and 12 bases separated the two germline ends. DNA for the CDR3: TGTGCCAGCAGCCAAGAATACGGGGGAGGTAATGAAAAACTGTTTTTT. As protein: CASSQEYGGGNEKLFF.

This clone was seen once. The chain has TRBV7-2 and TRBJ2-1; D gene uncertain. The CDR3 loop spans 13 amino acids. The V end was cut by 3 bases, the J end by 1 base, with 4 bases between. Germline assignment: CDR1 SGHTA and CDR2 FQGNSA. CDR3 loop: CASSLASYNEQFF. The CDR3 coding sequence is TGTGCCAGCAGCTTGGCTTCCTACAATGAGCAGTTCTTC.

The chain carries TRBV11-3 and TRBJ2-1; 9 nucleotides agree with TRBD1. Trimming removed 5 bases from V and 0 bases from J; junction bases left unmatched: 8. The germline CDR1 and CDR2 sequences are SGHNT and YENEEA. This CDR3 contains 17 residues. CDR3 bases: TGTGCCAGCAGCGACCGAACGACAGGGGGCTCCTACAATGAGCAGTTCTTC. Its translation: CASSDRTTGGSYNEQFF.

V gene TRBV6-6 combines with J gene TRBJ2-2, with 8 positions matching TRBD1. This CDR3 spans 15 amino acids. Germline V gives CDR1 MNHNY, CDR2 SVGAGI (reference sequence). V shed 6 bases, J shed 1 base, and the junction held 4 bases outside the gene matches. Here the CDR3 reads CASSPGTGNTGELFF. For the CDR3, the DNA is TGTGCCAGCAGCCCCGGGACAGGGAACACCGGGGAGCTGTTTTTT.

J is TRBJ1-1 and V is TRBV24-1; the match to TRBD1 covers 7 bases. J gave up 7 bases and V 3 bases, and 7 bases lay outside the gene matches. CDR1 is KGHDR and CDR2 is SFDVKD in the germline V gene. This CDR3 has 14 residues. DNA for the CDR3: TGTGCCACCAGTGATCCAGACAGGGCTGGTGAAGCTTTCTTT. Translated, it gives CATSDPDRAGEAFF.

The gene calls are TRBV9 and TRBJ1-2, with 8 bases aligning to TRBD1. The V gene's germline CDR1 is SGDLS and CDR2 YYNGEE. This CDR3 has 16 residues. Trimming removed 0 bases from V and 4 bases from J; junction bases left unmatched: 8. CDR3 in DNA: TGTGCCAGCAGCGTAGTTGGTACAGGGGGGGGCTATGGCTACACCTTC. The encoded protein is CASSVVGTGGGYGYTF.

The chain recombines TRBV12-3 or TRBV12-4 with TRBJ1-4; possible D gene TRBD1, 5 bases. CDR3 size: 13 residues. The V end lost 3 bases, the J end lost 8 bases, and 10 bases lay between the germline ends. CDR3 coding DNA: TGTGCCAGCAGTTTCTCGGGGGTCGAAAAACTGTTTTTT. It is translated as CASSFSGVEKLFF.

Here the CDR3 DNA reads TGTGCCAGCAGCCCGAGGACAGGCGGCAACACTGAAGCTTTCTTT. It yields the protein CASSPRTGGNTEAFF. This chain links TRBV9 with TRBJ1-1, with 7 bases identical to TRBD1. V shed 4 bases and J 2 bases; nucleotides not matched to a gene: 8. The CDR3 covers 15 residues. Germline CDR1 SGDLS, CDR2 YYNGEE.

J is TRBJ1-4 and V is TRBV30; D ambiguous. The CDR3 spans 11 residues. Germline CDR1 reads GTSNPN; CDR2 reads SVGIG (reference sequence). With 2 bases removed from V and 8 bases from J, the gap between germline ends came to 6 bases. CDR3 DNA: TGTGCCTGGAGTATGAGAGAAAAACTGTTTTTT. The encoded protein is CAWSMREKLFF.

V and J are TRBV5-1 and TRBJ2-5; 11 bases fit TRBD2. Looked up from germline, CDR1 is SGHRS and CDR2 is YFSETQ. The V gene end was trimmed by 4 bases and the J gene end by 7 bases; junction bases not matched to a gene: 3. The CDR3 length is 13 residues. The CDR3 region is CASSIGTSGTQYF. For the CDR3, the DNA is TGCGCCAGCAGCATTGGGACTAGCGGGACCCAGTACTTC.

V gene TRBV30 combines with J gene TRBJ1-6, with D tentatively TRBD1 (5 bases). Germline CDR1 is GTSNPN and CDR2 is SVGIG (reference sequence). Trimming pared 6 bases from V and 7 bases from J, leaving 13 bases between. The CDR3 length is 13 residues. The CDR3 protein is CACGGLRNSPLHF. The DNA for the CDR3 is TGTGCCTGCGGGGGGTTAAGGAATTCACCCCTCCACTTT.

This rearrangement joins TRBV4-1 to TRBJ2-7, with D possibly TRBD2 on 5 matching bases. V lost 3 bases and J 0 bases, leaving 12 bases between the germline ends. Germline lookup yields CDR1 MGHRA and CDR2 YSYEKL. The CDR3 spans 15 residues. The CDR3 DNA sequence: TGCGCCAGCAGCCACAAAGCGGAGACCTCCTACGAGCAGTACTTC. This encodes CASSHKAETSYEQYF.

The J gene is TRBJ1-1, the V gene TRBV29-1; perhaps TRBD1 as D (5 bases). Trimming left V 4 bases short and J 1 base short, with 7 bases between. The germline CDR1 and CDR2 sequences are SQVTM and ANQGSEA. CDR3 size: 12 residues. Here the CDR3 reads CSVVTGNTEAFF. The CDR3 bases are TGCAGCGTTGTTACAGGGAACACTGAAGCTTTCTTT.

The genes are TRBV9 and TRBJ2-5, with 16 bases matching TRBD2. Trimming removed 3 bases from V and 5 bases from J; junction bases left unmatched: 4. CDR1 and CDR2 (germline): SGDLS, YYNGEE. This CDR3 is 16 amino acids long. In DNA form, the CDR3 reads TGTGCCAGCAGCGCCCCGGGACTAGCGGGAGGGGAGACCCAGTACTTC. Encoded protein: CASSAPGLAGGETQYF.